The rows below give T cell receptor beta chains drawn from one sample of a study of T cell responses to AZD1222 COVID-19 vaccine. Using immunoSEQ multiplex PCR, the repertoire was profiled, and TCRdb retains in-frame clones only, with some absent. In the table there are some 190,000 clones, approximately 91% of which are singletons. This material consisted of peripheral blood, taken 28 days after the second AZD1222 dose. These receptors were collected from an adult who received the AZD1222 COVID-19 vaccine. Both conserved end residues are part of each CDR3. A D gene is named only where the DNA matches it firmly. The listing skips clone size in some rows; elsewhere it reads once, few, many or a size class.

CDR3nt: TGCGCCAGCAGCTCGGGACAGCTCGGGATCGAGCAGTACTTC; CDR3aa: CASSSGQLGIEQYF; d_gene: TRBD1; abundance: NA; v_gene: TRBV5-1; j_gene: TRBJ2-7
CDR3nt: TGTGCCAGCAGCCTATCTGTCGAGCGGGGAACAGATACGCAGTATTTT; CDR3aa: CASSLSVERGTDTQYF; d_gene: TRBD2; abundance: NA; v_gene: TRBV7-2; j_gene: TRBJ2-3
CDR3nt: TGTGCCAGCAGCCCCCCGGGGGCCTCGGTAGCTTTCTTT; CDR3aa: CASSPPGASVAFF; d_gene: NA; abundance: NA; v_gene: TRBV28; j_gene: TRBJ1-1
CDR3nt: TGCAGCGGATCAACAGGGAACACTGAAGCTTTCTTT; CDR3aa: CSGSTGNTEAFF; d_gene: NA; abundance: NA; v_gene: TRBV29-1; j_gene: TRBJ1-1
CDR3nt: TGTGCCAGCAGTGAAGGGCCAAGCTCCTATAATTCACCCCTCCACTTT; CDR3aa: CASSEGPSSYNSPLHF; d_gene: NA; abundance: NA; v_gene: TRBV2; j_gene: TRBJ1-6
CDR3nt: TGTGCCAGCAGCCCAAAGGTTATGGGTAGTACCTACGAGCAGTACTTC; CDR3aa: CASSPKVMGSTYEQYF; d_gene: NA; abundance: NA; v_gene: TRBV7-9; j_gene: TRBJ2-7
CDR3nt: TGTGCCTGTCCAGGGGGTTACAATGAGCAGTTCTTC; CDR3aa: CACPGGYNEQFF; d_gene: TRBD1; abundance: NA; v_gene: TRBV30; j_gene: TRBJ2-1
CDR3nt: TGTGCCAGTTACGGCTGGGAGCAAGAGACCCAGTACTTC; CDR3aa: CASYGWEQETQYF; d_gene: NA; abundance: once; v_gene: TRBV5-4; j_gene: TRBJ2-5
CDR3nt: TGCGCCAGCAGCTTGGGTACTTGGGGACTAGCGGGGGGCGAGCAGTACTTC; CDR3aa: CASSLGTWGLAGGEQYF; d_gene: TRBD2; abundance: once; v_gene: TRBV5-1; j_gene: TRBJ2-7
CDR3nt: TGTGCCAGCAGCCTAGTCAGAAACACCATATATTTT; CDR3aa: CASSLVRNTIYF; d_gene: NA; abundance: once; v_gene: TRBV3-1/TRBV3-2; j_gene: TRBJ1-3
CDR3nt: TGCGCCAGCAGCCCACCAGGCGTTCGTAGCACTGAAGCTTTCTTT; CDR3aa: CASSPPGVRSTEAFF; d_gene: NA; abundance: once; v_gene: TRBV4-1; j_gene: TRBJ1-1
CDR3nt: TGTGCCATCAGTGAGCTCGAGACAGGGGCTAACTATGGCTACACCTTC; CDR3aa: CAISELETGANYGYTF; d_gene: TRBD1; abundance: NA; v_gene: TRBV10-3; j_gene: TRBJ1-2
CDR3nt: TGTGCCAGCAGTTACTCGCGAGGGGTTTATGGCACTGAAGCTTTCTTT; CDR3aa: CASSYSRGVYGTEAFF; d_gene: NA; abundance: NA; v_gene: TRBV6-5; j_gene: TRBJ1-1
CDR3nt: TGTGCTAGTGGTTTGGTACGTGCAGGGTGGAATGGCGGGGAGCTGTTTTTT; CDR3aa: CASGLVRAGWNGGELFF; d_gene: NA; abundance: once; v_gene: TRBV12-5; j_gene: TRBJ2-2
CDR3nt: TGTGCCAGCAGCTTAAAGGCCAGTTGGGGGAGCTCCTACAATGAGCAGTTCTTC; CDR3aa: CASSLKASWGSSYNEQFF; d_gene: NA; abundance: NA; v_gene: TRBV7-9; j_gene: TRBJ2-1
CDR3nt: TGTGCCAGCAGCCTGGGGGACAGGAGAGAAAAACTGTTTTTT; CDR3aa: CASSLGDRREKLFF; d_gene: TRBD1; abundance: NA; v_gene: TRBV7-9; j_gene: TRBJ1-4
CDR3nt: TGCGCCAGCAGCTTGGGGGTAGGTACCTACGAGCAGTACTTC; CDR3aa: CASSLGVGTYEQYF; d_gene: NA; abundance: NA; v_gene: TRBV5-1; j_gene: TRBJ2-7
CDR3nt: TGTGCCAGCAGCCCCGGGACAACCACCTACAATGAGCAGTTCTTC; CDR3aa: CASSPGTTTYNEQFF; d_gene: NA; abundance: NA; v_gene: TRBV7-2; j_gene: TRBJ2-1
CDR3nt: TGCAGCGTTCCGGGGACAGAGGTCCCCACAGATACGCAGTATTTT; CDR3aa: CSVPGTEVPTDTQYF; d_gene: TRBD1; abundance: NA; v_gene: TRBV29-1; j_gene: TRBJ2-3
CDR3nt: TGTGCCAGTAGTACCAGGGAGGAGACCCAGTACTTC; CDR3aa: CASSTREETQYF; d_gene: NA; abundance: once; v_gene: TRBV19; j_gene: TRBJ2-5
CDR3nt: TGTGCCAGCATCCTGCGGGGAACCGGGGAGCTGTTTTTT; CDR3aa: CASILRGTGELFF; d_gene: NA; abundance: NA; v_gene: TRBV12-3/TRBV12-4; j_gene: TRBJ2-2
CDR3nt: TGTGCCAGCAGTTTATGGGGGGGCGGGAGGTTGTCCTACGAGCAGTACTTC; CDR3aa: CASSLWGGGRLSYEQYF; d_gene: TRBD2; abundance: NA; v_gene: TRBV28; j_gene: TRBJ2-7
CDR3nt: TGTGCCAGCTCACTACCGGGACTAGCGGGAGGGACCGGTTCCTACAATGAGCAGTTCTTC; CDR3aa: CASSLPGLAGGTGSYNEQFF; d_gene: TRBD2; abundance: once; v_gene: TRBV18; j_gene: TRBJ2-1
CDR3nt: TGTGCCAGCCGCCCCGCGGGGACAGGGGCCAGCTACGAGCAGTACTTC; CDR3aa: CASRPAGTGASYEQYF; d_gene: TRBD1; abundance: NA; v_gene: TRBV27; j_gene: TRBJ2-7
CDR3nt: TGTGCCAGCAGCACGAGGGACAGGGGGCGCGTCTACGAGCAGTACTTC; CDR3aa: CASSTRDRGRVYEQYF; d_gene: TRBD1; abundance: NA; v_gene: TRBV7-2; j_gene: TRBJ2-7
CDR3nt: TGCGCCAGCAGCTTGGATTCTACAGGGCTGAATAATTCACCCCTCCACTTT; CDR3aa: CASSLDSTGLNNSPLHF; d_gene: NA; abundance: NA; v_gene: TRBV5-1; j_gene: TRBJ1-6
CDR3nt: TGTGCCAGCAGCCCGGGACTAGCGGACTACAATGAGCAGTTCTTC; CDR3aa: CASSPGLADYNEQFF; d_gene: TRBD2; abundance: NA; v_gene: TRBV9; j_gene: TRBJ2-1
CDR3nt: TGTGCCCCCGGGGACGGACACAATGAGCAGTTCTTC; CDR3aa: CAPGDGHNEQFF; d_gene: NA; abundance: NA; v_gene: TRBV28; j_gene: TRBJ2-1
CDR3nt: TGCAGCGTGTGGAAGCGGGCCAATCAAGAGACCCAGTACTTC; CDR3aa: CSVWKRANQETQYF; d_gene: NA; abundance: NA; v_gene: TRBV29-1; j_gene: TRBJ2-5
CDR3nt: TGTGCCAGCAGCTTAGAGAGGTCGTATGGCTACACCTTC; CDR3aa: CASSLERSYGYTF; d_gene: NA; abundance: NA; v_gene: TRBV7-8; j_gene: TRBJ1-2
CDR3nt: TGTGCCAGCAGCCTGGGACTAGCCGCCTACGAGCAGTACTTC; CDR3aa: CASSLGLAAYEQYF; d_gene: TRBD2; abundance: NA; v_gene: TRBV11-2; j_gene: TRBJ2-7
CDR3nt: TGTGCCAGCAGACCAGGGACTAGCGGAGGTGAGAATGAGCAGTTCTTC; CDR3aa: CASRPGTSGGENEQFF; d_gene: TRBD2; abundance: NA; v_gene: TRBV27; j_gene: TRBJ2-1
CDR3nt: TGTGCCAGCAGAGGACAGGTTGAGAACACTGAAGCTTTCTTT; CDR3aa: CASRGQVENTEAFF; d_gene: TRBD1; abundance: NA; v_gene: TRBV5-4; j_gene: TRBJ1-1
CDR3nt: TGCGCCAGCAGTGTATTGACAGGGGAAATGAACACTGAAGCTTTCTTT; CDR3aa: CASSVLTGEMNTEAFF; d_gene: TRBD1; abundance: NA; v_gene: TRBV10-1; j_gene: TRBJ1-1
CDR3nt: TGTGCCAGCAGCTCTGGCGGAAACACCATATATTTT; CDR3aa: CASSSGGNTIYF; d_gene: NA; abundance: NA; v_gene: TRBV5-5; j_gene: TRBJ1-3
CDR3nt: TGTGCCAGCAGAGGGTTTGGGGATCAGCCCCAGCATTTT; CDR3aa: CASRGFGDQPQHF; d_gene: NA; abundance: once; v_gene: TRBV27; j_gene: TRBJ1-5
CDR3nt: TGTGCCAGCTCACCAATGGGAGAACCGTATAGCAATCAGCCCCAGCATTTT; CDR3aa: CASSPMGEPYSNQPQHF; d_gene: NA; abundance: NA; v_gene: TRBV18; j_gene: TRBJ1-5
CDR3nt: TGTGCCAGCAGCGTTTGGGGGGGAAACACCATATATTTT; CDR3aa: CASSVWGGNTIYF; d_gene: NA; abundance: NA; v_gene: TRBV9; j_gene: TRBJ1-3
CDR3nt: TGTGCCAGCAGTTACCCCCCTTTCCCGGACCATAATCAGCCCCAGCATTTT; CDR3aa: CASSYPPFPDHNQPQHF; d_gene: NA; abundance: NA; v_gene: TRBV6-2/TRBV6-3; j_gene: TRBJ1-5
CDR3nt: TGTGCCAGCAGCCAAGAAGGCGGATACTATGGCTACACCTTC; CDR3aa: CASSQEGGYYGYTF; d_gene: NA; abundance: once; v_gene: TRBV3-1/TRBV3-2; j_gene: TRBJ1-2
CDR3nt: TGTGCCAGCTCCCTGACCCGAGGACCGAACACTGAAGCTTTCTTT; CDR3aa: CASSLTRGPNTEAFF; d_gene: NA; abundance: few; v_gene: TRBV28; j_gene: TRBJ1-1
CDR3nt: TGTGCCAGCAGCTTAAGTCTTGGGCTAGCGGGGGAAGAGACCCAGTACTTC; CDR3aa: CASSLSLGLAGEETQYF; d_gene: TRBD2; abundance: NA; v_gene: TRBV7-9; j_gene: TRBJ2-5
CDR3nt: TGTGCCAGCTCACCACAAGGCGGACAGGGTAAGCCCCAGCATTTT; CDR3aa: CASSPQGGQGKPQHF; d_gene: TRBD1; abundance: NA; v_gene: TRBV18; j_gene: TRBJ1-5
CDR3nt: TGCGCCAGCAGCCAAGATACAGTGAACACTGAAGCTTTCTTT; CDR3aa: CASSQDTVNTEAFF; d_gene: NA; abundance: once; v_gene: TRBV4-3; j_gene: TRBJ1-1
CDR3nt: TGTGCCAGCAGCGAAGACGGCTCCTCCTACGAGCAGTACTTC; CDR3aa: CASSEDGSSYEQYF; d_gene: NA; abundance: NA; v_gene: TRBV7-9; j_gene: TRBJ2-7
CDR3nt: TGTGCCAGCAGCCGAGGACTAGCGGGGCACAATGAGCAGTTCTTC; CDR3aa: CASSRGLAGHNEQFF; d_gene: TRBD2; abundance: NA; v_gene: TRBV7-8; j_gene: TRBJ2-1
CDR3nt: TGTGCCAGCTCGCGACAGGGCGAGAAAGATACGCAGTATTTT; CDR3aa: CASSRQGEKDTQYF; d_gene: TRBD1; abundance: NA; v_gene: TRBV18; j_gene: TRBJ2-3
CDR3nt: TGTGCCAGCTCACTATCCGGACAGCCCTACAATGAGCAGTTCTTC; CDR3aa: CASSLSGQPYNEQFF; d_gene: NA; abundance: once; v_gene: TRBV18; j_gene: TRBJ2-1
CDR3nt: TGTGCCAGCAGCCAACGGGACGGCCCTTTAGGGGCTCGTAATTCACCCCTCCACTTT; CDR3aa: CASSQRDGPLGARNSPLHF; d_gene: NA; abundance: NA; v_gene: TRBV13; j_gene: TRBJ1-6
CDR3nt: TGTGCCAGCAGCCTAGACAGGGGGCGGAGGGCCGGGGAGCTGTTTTTT; CDR3aa: CASSLDRGRRAGELFF; d_gene: TRBD1; abundance: few; v_gene: TRBV5-4; j_gene: TRBJ2-2
CDR3nt: TGTGCCACCAGGACAGGGAGGGATGAGCAGTTCTTC; CDR3aa: CATRTGRDEQFF; d_gene: NA; abundance: once; v_gene: TRBV6-5; j_gene: TRBJ2-1
CDR3nt: TGTGCCAGCAGCCAAGAGGGTGCGGGAGAGGGCTATGAGCAGTTCTTC; CDR3aa: CASSQEGAGEGYEQFF; d_gene: TRBD2; abundance: NA; v_gene: TRBV3-1/TRBV3-2; j_gene: TRBJ2-1
CDR3nt: TGTGCCAGCAGCTTAGGGGCGGGAGGCTCAGATACGCAGTATTTT; CDR3aa: CASSLGAGGSDTQYF; d_gene: TRBD2; abundance: NA; v_gene: TRBV7-2; j_gene: TRBJ2-3
CDR3nt: TGTGCCAGCAGTGTTCAGGGCCTAACTAACTATGGCTACACCTTC; CDR3aa: CASSVQGLTNYGYTF; d_gene: NA; abundance: NA; v_gene: TRBV2; j_gene: TRBJ1-2
CDR3nt: TGCGCCAGCAGCTTGAGACAGGGGGCCAATGAGCAGTTCTTC; CDR3aa: CASSLRQGANEQFF; d_gene: TRBD1; abundance: NA; v_gene: TRBV5-1; j_gene: TRBJ2-1
CDR3nt: TGCGCCAGCAGCCCCTGGGTCAGGGGCAACGAGCAGTACTTC; CDR3aa: CASSPWVRGNEQYF; d_gene: NA; abundance: NA; v_gene: TRBV4-1; j_gene: TRBJ2-7
CDR3nt: TGTGCCAGCAGTGAGTCAGCTTTACCCTTTGAAAAACTGTTTTTT; CDR3aa: CASSESALPFEKLFF; d_gene: NA; abundance: NA; v_gene: TRBV25-1; j_gene: TRBJ1-4